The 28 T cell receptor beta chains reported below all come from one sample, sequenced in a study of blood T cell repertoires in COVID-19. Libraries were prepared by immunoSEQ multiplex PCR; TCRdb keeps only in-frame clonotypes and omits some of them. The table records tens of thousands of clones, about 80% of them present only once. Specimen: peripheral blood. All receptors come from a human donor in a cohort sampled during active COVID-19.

The CDR3 DNA follows: TGTGCCAGCAGCGTCTCGGCGCCCGGGGAAAAACTGTTTTTT. Its translation is CASSVSAPGEKLFF. V is TRBV9 and J is TRBJ1-4; D is uncertain. CDR3 size: 14 residues. Trimming shortened V by 2 bases and J by 8 bases, and 13 bases separated the two germline ends. Germline V CDR1 and CDR2: SGDLS, YYNGEE.

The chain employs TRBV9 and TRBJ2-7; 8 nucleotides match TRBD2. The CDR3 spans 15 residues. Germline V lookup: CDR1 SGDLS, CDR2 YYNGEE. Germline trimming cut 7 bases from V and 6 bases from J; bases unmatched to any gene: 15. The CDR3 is CASAGRQREQREQYF. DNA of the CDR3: TGTGCCAGCGCGGGCCGCCAGCGGGAGCAGCGCGAGCAGTACTTC.

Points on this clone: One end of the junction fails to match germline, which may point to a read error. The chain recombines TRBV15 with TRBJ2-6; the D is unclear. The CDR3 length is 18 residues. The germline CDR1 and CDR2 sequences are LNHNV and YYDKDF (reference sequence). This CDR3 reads CATSGDNYLFSGANVLTF. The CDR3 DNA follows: TGTGCCACCAGCGGAGACAACTACCTGTTCTCTGGGGCCAACGTCCTGACTTTC.

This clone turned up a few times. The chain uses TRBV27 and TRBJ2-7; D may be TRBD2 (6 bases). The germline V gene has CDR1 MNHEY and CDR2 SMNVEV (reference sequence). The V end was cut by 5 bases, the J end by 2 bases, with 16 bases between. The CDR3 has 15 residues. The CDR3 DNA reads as TGTGCCAGCAGTCGCTCCCTAGGAGGGACCTACGAGCAGTACTTC. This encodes CASSRSLGGTYEQYF.

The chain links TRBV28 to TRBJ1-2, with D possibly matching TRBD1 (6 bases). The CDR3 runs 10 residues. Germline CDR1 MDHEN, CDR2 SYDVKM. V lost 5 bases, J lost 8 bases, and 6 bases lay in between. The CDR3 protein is CASSRGGYTF. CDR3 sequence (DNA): TGTGCCAGCAGTAGGGGGGGCTACACCTTC.

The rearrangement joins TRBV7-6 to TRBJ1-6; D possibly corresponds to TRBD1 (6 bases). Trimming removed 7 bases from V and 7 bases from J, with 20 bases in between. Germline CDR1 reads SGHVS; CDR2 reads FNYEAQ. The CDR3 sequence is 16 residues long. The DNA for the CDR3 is TGTGCCAGCACCTCCAGGGGCGAGGGTTCAAATTCACCCCTCCACTTT. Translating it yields CASTSRGEGSNSPLHF.

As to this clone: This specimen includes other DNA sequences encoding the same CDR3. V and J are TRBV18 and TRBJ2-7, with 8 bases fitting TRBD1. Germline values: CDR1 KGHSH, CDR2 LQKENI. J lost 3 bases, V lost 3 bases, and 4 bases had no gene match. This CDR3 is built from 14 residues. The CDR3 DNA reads TGTGCCAGCTCACCCGGACAGGGACGCTACGAGCAGTACTTC. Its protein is CASSPGQGRYEQYF.

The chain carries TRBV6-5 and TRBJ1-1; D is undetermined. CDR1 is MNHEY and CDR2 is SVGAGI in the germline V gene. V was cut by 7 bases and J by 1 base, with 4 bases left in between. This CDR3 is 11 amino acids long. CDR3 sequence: CASKRNTEAFF. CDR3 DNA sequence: TGTGCCAGCAAGAGGAACACTGAAGCTTTCTTT.

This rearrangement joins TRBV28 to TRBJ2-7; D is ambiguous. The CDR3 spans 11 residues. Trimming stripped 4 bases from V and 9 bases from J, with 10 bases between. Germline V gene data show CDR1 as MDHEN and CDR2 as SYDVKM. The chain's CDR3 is CASSSRTGQYF. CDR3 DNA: TGTGCCAGCAGTTCACGCACCGGGCAGTACTTC. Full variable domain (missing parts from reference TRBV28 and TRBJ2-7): DVKVTQSSRYLVKRTGEKVFLECVQDMDHENMFWYRQDPGLGLRLIYFSYDVKMKEKGDIPEGYSVSREKKERFSLILESASTNQTSMYLCASSSRTGQYFGPGTRLTVT.

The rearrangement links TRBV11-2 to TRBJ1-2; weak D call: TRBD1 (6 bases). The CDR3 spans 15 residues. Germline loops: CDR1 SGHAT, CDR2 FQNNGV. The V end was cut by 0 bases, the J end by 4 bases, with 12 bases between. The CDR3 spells CASSLDGGGSYGYTF. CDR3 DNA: TGTGCCAGCAGCTTAGATGGGGGGGGCAGCTATGGCTACACCTTC.

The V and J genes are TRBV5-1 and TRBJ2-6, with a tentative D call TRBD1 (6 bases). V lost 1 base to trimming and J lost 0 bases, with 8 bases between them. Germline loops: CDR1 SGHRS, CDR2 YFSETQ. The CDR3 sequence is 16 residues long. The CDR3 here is CASSLTGYSGANVLTF. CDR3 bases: TGCGCCAGCAGCTTGACAGGGTACTCTGGGGCCAACGTCCTGACTTTC.

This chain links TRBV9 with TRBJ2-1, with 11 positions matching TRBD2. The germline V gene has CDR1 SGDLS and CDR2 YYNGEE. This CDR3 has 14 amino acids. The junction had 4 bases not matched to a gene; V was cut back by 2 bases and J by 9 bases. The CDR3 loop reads CASSVYLAGGEQFF. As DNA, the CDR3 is TGTGCCAGCAGCGTGTATCTAGCGGGAGGTGAGCAGTTCTTC.

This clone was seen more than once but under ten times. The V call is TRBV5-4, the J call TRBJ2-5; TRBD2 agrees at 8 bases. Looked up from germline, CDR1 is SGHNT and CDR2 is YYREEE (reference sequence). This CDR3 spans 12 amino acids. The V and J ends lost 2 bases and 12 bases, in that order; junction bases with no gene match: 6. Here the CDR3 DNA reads TGTGCCAGCAGCTTTAACGGGAGGGTGGAGTACTTC. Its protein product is CASSFNGRVEYF.

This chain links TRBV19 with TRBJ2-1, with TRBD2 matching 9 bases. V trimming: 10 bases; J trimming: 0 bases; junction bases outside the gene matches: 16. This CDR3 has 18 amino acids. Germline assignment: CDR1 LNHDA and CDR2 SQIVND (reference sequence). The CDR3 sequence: CATSVGRAGGNSYNEQFF. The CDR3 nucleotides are TGTGCCACCTCCGTCGGGAGAGCGGGAGGAAACTCCTACAATGAGCAGTTCTTC.

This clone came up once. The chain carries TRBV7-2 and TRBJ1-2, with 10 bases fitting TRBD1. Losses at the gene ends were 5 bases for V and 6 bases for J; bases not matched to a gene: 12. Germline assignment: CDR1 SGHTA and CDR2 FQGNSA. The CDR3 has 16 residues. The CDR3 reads CASSHRRTGGTDGYTF. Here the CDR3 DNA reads TGTGCCAGCAGCCACCGACGGACAGGGGGAACGGATGGCTACACCTTC.

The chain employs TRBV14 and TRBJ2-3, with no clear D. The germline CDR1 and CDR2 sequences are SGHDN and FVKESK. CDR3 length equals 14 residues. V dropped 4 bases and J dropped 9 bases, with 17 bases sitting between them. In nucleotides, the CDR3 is TGTGCCAGCAGCCCCGAGAGATGGCTAGGAACGCAGTATTTT. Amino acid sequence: CASSPERWLGTQYF.

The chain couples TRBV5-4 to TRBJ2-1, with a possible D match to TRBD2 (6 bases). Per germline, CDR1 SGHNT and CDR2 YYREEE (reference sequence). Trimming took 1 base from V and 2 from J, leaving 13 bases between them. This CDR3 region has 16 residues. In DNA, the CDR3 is TGTGCCAGCAGCTTGTTCATCGGGGGAGCCTACAATGAGCAGTTCTTC. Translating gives CASSLFIGGAYNEQFF.

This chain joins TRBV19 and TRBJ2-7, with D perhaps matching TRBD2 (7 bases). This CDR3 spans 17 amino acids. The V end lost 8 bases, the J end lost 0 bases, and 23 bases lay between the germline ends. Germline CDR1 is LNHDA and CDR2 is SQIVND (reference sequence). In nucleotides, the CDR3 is TGTGCCAGTTCGAGGTCGTCCGCGGGGGCTAGCTCCTACGAGCAGTACTTC. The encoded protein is CASSRSSAGASSYEQYF.

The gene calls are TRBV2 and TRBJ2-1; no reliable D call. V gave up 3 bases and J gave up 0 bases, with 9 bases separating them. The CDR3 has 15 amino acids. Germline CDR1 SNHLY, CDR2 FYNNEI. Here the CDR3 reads CASSDDRSSYNEQFF. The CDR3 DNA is TGTGCCAGCAGTGATGACCGGAGCTCCTACAATGAGCAGTTCTTC.

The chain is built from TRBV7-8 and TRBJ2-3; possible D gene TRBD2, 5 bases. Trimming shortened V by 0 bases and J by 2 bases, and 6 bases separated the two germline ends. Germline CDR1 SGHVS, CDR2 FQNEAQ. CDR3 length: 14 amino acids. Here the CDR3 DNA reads TGTGCCAGCAGCTTAGCTAGCGACACAGATACGCAGTATTTT. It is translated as CASSLASDTDTQYF.

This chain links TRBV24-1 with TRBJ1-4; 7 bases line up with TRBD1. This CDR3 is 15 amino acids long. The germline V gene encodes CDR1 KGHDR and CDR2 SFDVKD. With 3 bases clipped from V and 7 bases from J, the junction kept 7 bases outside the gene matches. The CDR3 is CATSDPGTDGEKLFF. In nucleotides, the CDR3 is TGTGCCACCAGTGATCCTGGGACAGACGGTGAAAAACTGTTTTTT.

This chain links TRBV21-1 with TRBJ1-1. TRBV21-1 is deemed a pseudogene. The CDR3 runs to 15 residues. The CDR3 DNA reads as TGTGCCAGCAGCAAAGGGCGGGTGACGGGCACTGAAGCTTTCTTT. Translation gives CASSKGRVTGTEAFF.

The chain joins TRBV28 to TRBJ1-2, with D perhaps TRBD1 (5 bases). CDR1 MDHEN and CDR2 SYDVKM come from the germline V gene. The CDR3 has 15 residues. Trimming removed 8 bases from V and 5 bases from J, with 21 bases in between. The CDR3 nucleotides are TGTGCCAGCGTTATGCCCTCGGGTCAGGGTTATGGCTACACCTTC. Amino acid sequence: CASVMPSGQGYGYTF.

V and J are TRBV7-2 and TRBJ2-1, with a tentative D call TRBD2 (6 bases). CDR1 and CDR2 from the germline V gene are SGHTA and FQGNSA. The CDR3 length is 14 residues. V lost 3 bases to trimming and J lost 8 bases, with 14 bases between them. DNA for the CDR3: TGTGCCAGCAGCTTGAGACTAGGGTGGTATGAGCAGTTCTTC. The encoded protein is CASSLRLGWYEQFF.

This chain's CDR3 is CASSPGTMSYNSPLHF. The DNA for the CDR3 is TGTGCCAGCTCACCCGGGACAATGTCCTATAATTCACCCCTCCACTTT. The chain couples TRBV18 to TRBJ1-6; a weak D match, TRBD1 (6 bases). The CDR3 sequence is 16 residues long. V lost 3 bases and J 1 base, leaving 10 bases between the germline ends. Germline lookup yields CDR1 KGHSH and CDR2 LQKENI.

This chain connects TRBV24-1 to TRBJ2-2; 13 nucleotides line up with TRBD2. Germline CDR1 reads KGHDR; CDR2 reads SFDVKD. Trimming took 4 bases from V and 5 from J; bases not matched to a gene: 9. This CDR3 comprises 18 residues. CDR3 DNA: TGTGCCACCAGTGACCCTACACTAGCGGGAGGGCCGACCGGGGAGCTGTTTTTT. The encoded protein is CATSDPTLAGGPTGELFF.

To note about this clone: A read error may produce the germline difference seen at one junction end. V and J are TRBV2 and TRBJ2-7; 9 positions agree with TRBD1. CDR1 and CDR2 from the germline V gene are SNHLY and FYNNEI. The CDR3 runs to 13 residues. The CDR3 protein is CASSPTFSGTGLF. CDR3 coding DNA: TGTGCCAGCAGTCCGACCTTTTCCGGGACAGGGCTCTTC.

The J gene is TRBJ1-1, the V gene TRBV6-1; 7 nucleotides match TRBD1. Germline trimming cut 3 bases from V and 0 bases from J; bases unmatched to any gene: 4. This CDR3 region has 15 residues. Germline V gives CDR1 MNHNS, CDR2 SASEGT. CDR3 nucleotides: TGTGCCAGCAGTGACCCGGGACAGTTGAACACTGAAGCTTTCTTT. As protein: CASSDPGQLNTEAFF.